This is a list of T cell receptor beta chains from one sample in a study of somatic mutations in cytotoxic T cells in rheumatoid arthritis. Method: immunoSEQ multiplex PCR; TCRdb's copy keeps in-frame clones and lacks some. The data contain under 20,000 clones, about nine tenths of them seen just once; the ten biggest clones take up 15%. Material for sequencing was CD8+ T cells sorted from blood. The receptors come from a man in his forties in good health. Both conserved end residues are part of each CDR3. Fields, in order: CDR3 protein, CDR3 DNA, clone size, D gene, J gene, V gene. The D gene is left open where the match is weak. Expanded clones are given a class, and other clones once, few, many or no size at all.

CDR3 protein: CASSLRGLAQPQHF
CDR3 DNA: TGTGCCAGCAGTTTAAGGGGTCTCGCTCAGCCCCAGCATTTT
clone size: -
D gene: -
J gene: TRBJ1-5
V gene: TRBV27

CDR3 protein: CASSLRSGSYNEQFF
CDR3 DNA: TGCGCCAGCAGCTTAAGAAGCGGGAGCTACAATGAGCAGTTCTTC
clone size: -
D gene: TRBD2
J gene: TRBJ2-1
V gene: TRBV5-1

CDR3 protein: CASSSKTSGINEQFF
CDR3 DNA: TGTGCCAGCAGCTCGAAGACTAGCGGGATAAATGAGCAGTTCTTC
clone size: few
D gene: TRBD2
J gene: TRBJ2-1
V gene: TRBV7-6

CDR3 protein: CASSGIYRGNTGELFF
CDR3 DNA: TGTGCCAGCAGTGGGATTTACAGGGGGAACACCGGGGAGCTGTTTTTT
clone size: -
D gene: TRBD1
J gene: TRBJ2-2
V gene: TRBV28

CDR3 protein: CASSLNRDSSYEQYF
CDR3 DNA: TGTGCCAGCAGCTTAAACCGGGACAGCTCCTACGAGCAGTACTTC
clone size: -
D gene: TRBD1
J gene: TRBJ2-7
V gene: TRBV28

CDR3 protein: CASQGTTEAFF
CDR3 DNA: TGTGCCAGCCAGGGCACCACTGAAGCTTTCTTT
clone size: -
D gene: -
J gene: TRBJ1-1
V gene: TRBV6-6

CDR3 protein: CASSRGSESSYNEQFF
CDR3 DNA: TGTGCCAGCTCACGTGGATCCGAGAGCTCCTACAATGAGCAGTTCTTC
clone size: -
D gene: -
J gene: TRBJ2-1
V gene: TRBV18

CDR3 protein: CASRRMETQYF
CDR3 DNA: TGTGCCAGCAGAAGGATGGAGACCCAGTACTTC
clone size: -
D gene: -
J gene: TRBJ2-5
V gene: TRBV7-9

CDR3 protein: CASSHYQGAGEQYF
CDR3 DNA: TGTGCCAGCAGTCACTACCAGGGGGCTGGTGAGCAGTACTTC
clone size: -
D gene: TRBD1
J gene: TRBJ2-7
V gene: TRBV27

CDR3 protein: CASTEDHSYNEQFF
CDR3 DNA: TGTGCCAGCACCGAGGACCACTCCTACAATGAGCAGTTCTTC
clone size: -
D gene: -
J gene: TRBJ2-1
V gene: TRBV28

CDR3 protein: CASSSLGRESSYEQYF
CDR3 DNA: TGTGCCAGCAGTTCCCTTGGACGGGAGAGCTCCTACGAGCAGTACTTC
clone size: -
D gene: -
J gene: TRBJ2-7
V gene: TRBV28

CDR3 protein: CASSVGDRNEQYF
CDR3 DNA: TGTGCCAGCAGCGTAGGGGATAGGAACGAGCAGTACTTC
clone size: -
D gene: -
J gene: TRBJ2-7
V gene: TRBV9

CDR3 protein: CASSRTGGYNEQFF
CDR3 DNA: TGCGCCAGCAGTCGGACAGGGGGCTACAATGAGCAGTTCTTC
clone size: few
D gene: TRBD1
J gene: TRBJ2-1
V gene: TRBV4-1

CDR3 protein: CASSLQGTGELFF
CDR3 DNA: TGTGCCAGCAGTCTACAGGGTACCGGGGAGCTGTTTTTT
clone size: -
D gene: -
J gene: TRBJ2-2
V gene: TRBV28

CDR3 protein: CATSKNTEAFF
CDR3 DNA: TGTGCCACCAGCAAGAACACTGAAGCTTTCTTT
clone size: -
D gene: -
J gene: TRBJ1-1
V gene: TRBV15

CDR3 protein: CASSLDASGMYQETQYF
CDR3 DNA: TGTGCCAGCAGCTTAGATGCCAGCGGGATGTACCAAGAGACCCAGTACTTC
clone size: -
D gene: TRBD2
J gene: TRBJ2-5
V gene: TRBV11-2

CDR3 protein: CASRSRTGQSYNEQFF
CDR3 DNA: TGTGCCAGCAGATCGAGAACGGGGCAGAGTTACAATGAGCAGTTCTTC
clone size: -
D gene: -
J gene: TRBJ2-1
V gene: TRBV11-2

CDR3 protein: CASSSRDSYTDTQYF
CDR3 DNA: TGTGCCAGCAGTTCCCGGGACTCGTACACAGATACGCAGTATTTT
clone size: -
D gene: -
J gene: TRBJ2-3
V gene: TRBV27

CDR3 protein: CASSPIPGQGAGNIQYF
CDR3 DNA: TGTGCCAGCTCTCCTATTCCGGGACAGGGGGCAGGAAACATTCAGTACTTC
clone size: -
D gene: TRBD1
J gene: TRBJ2-4
V gene: TRBV18

CDR3 protein: CASSLSIQNTDTQYF
CDR3 DNA: TGTGCCAGCAGTTTAAGTATCCAGAACACAGATACGCAGTATTTT
clone size: -
D gene: -
J gene: TRBJ2-3
V gene: TRBV27

CDR3 protein: CASSLVPGSYQPQHF
CDR3 DNA: TGTGCCAGCAGCTTAGTCCCCGGCAGTTATCAGCCCCAGCATTTT
clone size: -
D gene: -
J gene: TRBJ1-5
V gene: TRBV7-8

CDR3 protein: CASSSTSEGEQFF
CDR3 DNA: TGTGCCAGCAGTTCGACTAGCGAGGGTGAGCAGTTCTTC
clone size: -
D gene: TRBD2
J gene: TRBJ2-1
V gene: TRBV27

CDR3 protein: CASIPTDSYEQYF
CDR3 DNA: TGTGCCAGCATTCCGACAGACTCCTACGAGCAGTACTTC
clone size: -
D gene: -
J gene: TRBJ2-7
V gene: TRBV2

CDR3 protein: CASSSGPGRTYNEQFF
CDR3 DNA: TGTGCCAGCAGCTCAGGACCGGGAAGGACCTACAATGAGCAGTTCTTC
clone size: once
D gene: -
J gene: TRBJ2-1
V gene: TRBV7-9

CDR3 protein: CASSLGLASSYEQYF
CDR3 DNA: TGTGCCAGCAGCTTAGGTCTAGCGAGCTCCTACGAGCAGTACTTC
clone size: -
D gene: -
J gene: TRBJ2-7
V gene: TRBV7-2

CDR3 protein: CASSIGLSGLYEQYF
CDR3 DNA: TGTGCCAGTAGTATAGGTCTGAGCGGACTATACGAGCAGTACTTC
clone size: -
D gene: -
J gene: TRBJ2-7
V gene: TRBV19

CDR3 protein: CASSLVNPGTGELFF
CDR3 DNA: TGTGCCAGCAGCTTGGTAAATCCGGGCACCGGGGAGCTGTTTTTT
clone size: -
D gene: -
J gene: TRBJ2-2
V gene: TRBV5-6

CDR3 protein: CASSPGQGLYGYTF
CDR3 DNA: TGTGCCAGCTCACCGGGACAGGGGTTGTATGGCTACACCTTC
clone size: -
D gene: TRBD1
J gene: TRBJ1-2
V gene: TRBV18

CDR3 protein: CASSFGTNQPQHF
CDR3 DNA: TGTGCCAGCAGTTTCGGCACAAATCAGCCCCAGCATTTT
clone size: -
D gene: -
J gene: TRBJ1-5
V gene: TRBV27

CDR3 protein: CASSLGQGGEAEQFF
CDR3 DNA: TGTGCCAGCAGTTTGGGACAGGGAGGAGAAGCAGAGCAGTTCTTC
clone size: -
D gene: TRBD1
J gene: TRBJ2-1
V gene: TRBV28

CDR3 protein: CASSQGYTSQVSPKEKLFF
CDR3 DNA: TGTGCCAGCAGCCAAGGATATACGTCCCAGGTCTCCCCTAAAGAAAAACTGTTTTTT
clone size: -
D gene: -
J gene: TRBJ1-4
V gene: TRBV14

CDR3 protein: CASSPRDGGSNQPQHF
CDR3 DNA: TGTGCCAGCAGCCCCAGAGATGGTGGTAGCAATCAGCCCCAGCATTTT
clone size: -
D gene: -
J gene: TRBJ1-5
V gene: TRBV7-2